This is a list of T cell receptor beta chains from one sample in a study of Ad26.COV2.S vaccination and SARS-CoV-2 variants. TCRdb's copy holds only in-frame clones and misses some; the assay was immunoSEQ multiplex PCR. The data hold about 400,000 clones, with 70% to 90% observed a single time. The specimen comprised peripheral blood, sampled in a trial of Ad26.COV2.S vaccine versus placebo. The receptors were gathered from a person aged 18-60 years who received the Ad26.COV2.S COVID-19 vaccine or a placebo. CDR3s leave out the opening cysteine and the closing phenylalanine or tryptophan. The order of the fields is J gene, V gene, CDR3 protein.

j_gene: TRBJ2-5
v_gene: TRBV7-2
CDR3aa: ASKYGLGNQETQY

j_gene: TRBJ1-1
v_gene: TRBV6-5
CDR3aa: ASSRRWGTEAF

j_gene: TRBJ2-5
v_gene: TRBV7-2
CDR3aa: ASSSLGTRETQY

j_gene: TRBJ2-1
v_gene: TRBV5-6
CDR3aa: ASSLDGGGEQF

j_gene: TRBJ2-7
v_gene: TRBV28
CDR3aa: ASTQRDEIYEQY

j_gene: TRBJ2-1
v_gene: TRBV28
CDR3aa: ASSFRGWNNEQF

j_gene: TRBJ2-7
v_gene: TRBV3-1/TRBV3-2
CDR3aa: ASSQEVGGRPYEQY

j_gene: TRBJ1-3
v_gene: TRBV5-1
CDR3aa: ASSSDTGNTIY

j_gene: TRBJ2-7
v_gene: TRBV5-4
CDR3aa: ASSLEGVPPYEQY

j_gene: TRBJ2-2
v_gene: TRBV28
CDR3aa: ASAWGLRSTGELF

j_gene: TRBJ1-5
v_gene: TRBV7-9
CDR3aa: ASSPKENQPQH

j_gene: TRBJ2-7
v_gene: TRBV2
CDR3aa: ASRRTVYEQY

j_gene: TRBJ2-3
v_gene: TRBV7-3
CDR3aa: ASSLGTDTQY

j_gene: TRBJ1-2
v_gene: TRBV7-2
CDR3aa: ASRPDRTGYGYT

j_gene: TRBJ1-2
v_gene: TRBV19
CDR3aa: ASRAGPSYGYT

j_gene: TRBJ2-1
v_gene: TRBV29-1
CDR3aa: SVELAGNEQF

j_gene: TRBJ2-4
v_gene: TRBV11-3
CDR3aa: ASSPGAKNIQY

j_gene: TRBJ2-1
v_gene: TRBV19
CDR3aa: ASSSRGTSGSSYNEQF

j_gene: TRBJ2-2
v_gene: TRBV5-1
CDR3aa: ASSLAELREGTGELF

j_gene: TRBJ1-2
v_gene: TRBV19
CDR3aa: ASISRGAAGYT

j_gene: TRBJ2-7
v_gene: TRBV9
CDR3aa: ASSVDSYEQY

j_gene: TRBJ2-2
v_gene: TRBV3-1/TRBV3-2
CDR3aa: ASSLLDGELF

j_gene: TRBJ1-2
v_gene: TRBV11-2
CDR3aa: ASSFGWGGLAGYT

j_gene: TRBJ1-6
v_gene: TRBV19
CDR3aa: ASGDRGLSPLH

j_gene: TRBJ2-7
v_gene: TRBV28
CDR3aa: ASRGAALRDEQY

j_gene: TRBJ1-5
v_gene: TRBV7-2
CDR3aa: ASSVSSNQPQH

j_gene: TRBJ2-1
v_gene: TRBV28
CDR3aa: ASSLSSRPRPEQF

j_gene: TRBJ1-1
v_gene: TRBV7-9
CDR3aa: ASSLQGALNTEAF

j_gene: TRBJ1-2
v_gene: TRBV28
CDR3aa: ASRPRGGNYGYT

j_gene: TRBJ1-1
v_gene: TRBV27
CDR3aa: ASSLRRGRVAEAF

j_gene: TRBJ2-7
v_gene: TRBV2
CDR3aa: ASRAGTGGTGSYEQY

j_gene: TRBJ2-2
v_gene: TRBV10-1
CDR3aa: ASTGATGELF

j_gene: TRBJ2-7
v_gene: TRBV6-5
CDR3aa: ASSYWDRGSYEQY

j_gene: TRBJ1-6
v_gene: TRBV28
CDR3aa: ASSLSSGQGGSPLH

j_gene: TRBJ1-5
v_gene: TRBV10-2
CDR3aa: ASWIGAPGQPQH

j_gene: TRBJ1-2
v_gene: TRBV4-2
CDR3aa: ASSQDLGGSNYGYT

j_gene: TRBJ1-2
v_gene: TRBV29-1
CDR3aa: SVEGTGPIRRGYT

j_gene: TRBJ2-1
v_gene: TRBV10-3
CDR3aa: AISAAGGYEQF

j_gene: TRBJ2-2
v_gene: TRBV7-2
CDR3aa: ASSSFAGVDGTGELF

j_gene: TRBJ1-1
v_gene: TRBV6-6
CDR3aa: ASSYPPGTANTEAF

j_gene: TRBJ2-3
v_gene: TRBV19
CDR3aa: ASQVSGRTTDTQY